The 26 T cell receptor beta chains listed next were all sequenced from one sample in a study of shared clonotypes between healthy human individuals. Assay: immunoSEQ multiplex PCR; the TCRdb copy retains only in-frame clones and omits some. The table lists 800,000 to 1,200,000 clones, around 78% of them singletons, with approximately 0.56% in the top ten. The sequencing input was memory CD4+ T cells from PBMCs. Subset noted: CD45RA-negative fraction. These receptors all come from a man aged 18-30 years in good health. Some clones in this sample may be carry-over from other donors' samples.

The V and J genes are TRBV29-1 and TRBJ2-3; D remains unclear. Trimming cost V 1 base and J 0 bases, with 8 bases left between them. Looked up from germline, CDR1 is SQVTM and CDR2 is ANQGSEA. The CDR3 length is 14 residues. DNA for the CDR3: TGCAGCGTTGAAGCTGTCAGAAGCACAGATACGCAGTATTTT. This sequence encodes CSVEAVRSTDTQYF.

The J gene is TRBJ1-1, the V gene TRBV28; D gene uncertain. This CDR3 has 11 amino acids. V lost 7 bases and J lost 8, with 11 bases in between. CDR1 and CDR2 (germline): MDHEN, SYDVKM. The CDR3 coding sequence is TGTGCCAGCAAAGGTCCCCGAGAAGCTTTCTTT. This sequence encodes CASKGPREAFF. Full variable domain (remainder filled in from reference TRBV28 and TRBJ1-1): DVKVTQSSRYLVKRTGEKVFLECVQDMDHENMFWYRQDPGLGLRLIYFSYDVKMKEKGDIPEGYSVSREKKERFSLILESASTNQTSMYLCASKGPREAFFGQGTRLTVV.

The chain has TRBV7-9 and TRBJ1-4; D ambiguous. With 5 bases removed from V and 7 bases from J, the gap between germline ends came to 8 bases. This CDR3 has 12 amino acids. Germline CDR1 is SEHNR and CDR2 is FQNEAQ (reference sequence). CDR3 in DNA: TGTGCCAGCAGCCCCGAAAGTGAAAAACTGTTTTTT. Translating gives CASSPESEKLFF.

The CDR3 region is CASSVITGELFF. DNA for the CDR3: TGTGCCAGCAGCGTTATTACCGGGGAGCTGTTTTTT. V gene TRBV9 combines with J gene TRBJ2-2; unclear D gene. CDR1 and CDR2 from the germline V gene are SGDLS and YYNGEE. The V and J ends lost 2 bases and 5 bases respectively, with 4 bases between them. CDR3 length: 12 amino acids.

The J gene is TRBJ1-1, the V gene TRBV5-4; maybe TRBD1 (5 bases). The germline V and J ends were trimmed by 4 bases and 8 bases, with 15 bases remaining between them. Germline V gene lookup returns CDR1 SGHNT and CDR2 YYREEE (reference sequence). This CDR3 comprises 13 residues. In DNA form, the CDR3 reads TGTGCCAGCAGCCTTTGGGACGGCCGAGAAGCTTTCTTT. It yields the protein CASSLWDGREAFF.

The sample holds a few counts of this clone. The rearrangement uses TRBV14 and TRBJ1-1; D is possibly TRBD1 (6 bases). There are 16 residues in the CDR3. V was clipped by 4 bases and J by 0 bases, with 15 bases between them. The germline CDR1 and CDR2 sequences are SGHDN and FVKESK. CDR3 loop: CASSRHQGTVNTEAFF. In DNA form, the CDR3 reads TGTGCCAGCAGCCGTCATCAGGGGACGGTGAACACTGAAGCTTTCTTT.

The chain couples TRBV5-1 to TRBJ2-2, with 10 nucleotides matching TRBD2. Germline lookup yields CDR1 SGHRS and CDR2 YFSETQ. The CDR3 length is 17 residues. Trimming at V came to 1 base and at J to 2 bases, leaving 5 bases not matched to a gene. Here the CDR3 reads CASSLITSGTNTGELFF. The CDR3 bases are TGCGCCAGCAGCTTGATCACTAGCGGGACTAACACCGGGGAGCTGTTTTTT.

The V and J genes are TRBV5-1 and TRBJ2-3, with D unresolved. The CDR3 runs 15 residues. Germline lookup yields CDR1 SGHRS and CDR2 YFSETQ. Trimming pared 1 base from V and 2 bases from J, leaving 11 bases between. The CDR3 nucleotides are TGCGCCAGCAGCTTGAAATCGGCTCCCACAGATACGCAGTATTTT. Translating it yields CASSLKSAPTDTQYF. The full variable domain, its missing parts supplied by reference TRBV5-1 and TRBJ2-3, is KAGVTQTPRYLIKTRGQQVTLSCSPISGHRSVSWYQQTPGQGLQFLFEYFSETQRNKGNFPGRFSGRQFSNSRSEMNVSTLELGDSALYLCASSLKSAPTDTQYFGPGTRLTVL.

The table lists this clone with a count of one. This chain uses TRBV7-8 with TRBJ2-2, with a weak D call TRBD2 (5 bases). CDR1 SGHVS and CDR2 FQNEAQ come from the germline V gene. V was clipped by 5 bases and J by 4 bases, with 20 bases between them. CDR3 length: 17 amino acids. CDR3 sequence (DNA): TGTGCCAGCAGCCCCCTCCAGAGCCGGGGAGTCACCGGGGAGCTGTTTTTT. It encodes CASSPLQSRGVTGELFF.

This clone was detected once. This chain links TRBV6-1 with TRBJ2-7; D is unresolved. The V end lost 3 bases, the J end lost 4 bases, and 13 bases lay between the germline ends. The CDR3 contains 14 residues. CDR1 MNHNS and CDR2 SASEGT come from the germline V gene. CDR3 sequence reads: CASSENIRSYEQYF. Written as DNA, the CDR3 is TGTGCCAGCAGTGAGAACATTCGGAGTTACGAGCAGTACTTC.

The CDR3 coding sequence is TGTGCCATCAGTGAAGGACAGGGGGCGTTCTATGAGCAGTTCTTC. This codes for CAISEGQGAFYEQFF. The rearrangement uses TRBV10-3 and TRBJ2-1; 11 bases line up with TRBD1. Germline CDR1 is ENHRY and CDR2 is SYGVKD. Trimming at V came to 3 bases and at J to 8 bases, leaving 6 bases not matched to a gene. CDR3 length equals 15 residues.

This clone occurred a few times. The chain employs TRBV5-1 and TRBJ2-7; maybe TRBD1 (5 bases). The germline V gene encodes CDR1 SGHRS and CDR2 YFSETQ. Trimming took off 4 bases at V and 2 bases at J, with 19 bases between the two ends. The CDR3 runs 16 residues. CDR3 sequence reads: CASSMGSQGSPYEQYF. CDR3 sequence (DNA): TGCGCCAGCAGCATGGGCTCCCAGGGTTCGCCCTACGAGCAGTACTTC.

The gene calls are TRBV7-9 and TRBJ2-1, with D perhaps TRBD2 (6 bases). The CDR3 covers 14 residues. From germline, CDR1 is SEHNR and CDR2 FQNEAQ (reference sequence). The ends were cut back, 7 bases at V and 3 bases at J, with 13 bases in the middle. The CDR3 sequence is CASTWGEFYNEQFF. The CDR3 DNA reads TGTGCCAGCACCTGGGGGGAGTTCTACAATGAGCAGTTCTTC.

This chain connects TRBV15 to TRBJ2-1; 11 bases are shared with TRBD1. The length of the CDR3 is 19 residues. The ends lost 0 bases at V and 4 bases at J; junction bases unmatched: 11. Germline V gene lookup returns CDR1 LNHNV and CDR2 YYDKDF (reference sequence). The CDR3 DNA follows: TGTGCCACCAGCAGAGATCAGGCGAGCGGGACAGGGGGTTACAATGAGCAGTTCTTC. Translation: CATSRDQASGTGGYNEQFF.

The chain is built from TRBV28 and TRBJ2-4; D is possibly TRBD1 or TRBD2 (5 bases each). The ends were cut back, 5 bases at V and 9 bases at J, with 14 bases in the middle. Germline CDR1 and CDR2: MDHEN and SYDVKM. This CDR3 is 13 amino acids long. The CDR3 sequence is CASSAPGSGIQYF. CDR3 bases: TGTGCCAGCAGTGCCCCAGGGAGCGGCATTCAGTACTTC.

The genes are TRBV28 and TRBJ2-7, with 12 bases that match TRBD2. J lost 4 bases, V lost 10 bases, and 11 bases had no gene match. This CDR3 has 15 amino acids. Germline-derived CDR1 and CDR2 are MDHEN and SYDVKM. This CDR3 reads CATNLAGGPRYEQYF. The CDR3 DNA reads as TGTGCCACCAACCTAGCGGGAGGGCCGCGGTACGAGCAGTACTTC.

The chain couples TRBV7-2 to TRBJ2-3; D uncertain. CDR1 and CDR2 (germline): SGHTA, FQGNSA. This CDR3 region has 15 residues. Deletions cut 1 base from V and 1 base from J, with 9 bases between. As DNA, the CDR3 is TGTGCCAGCAGCTTAGGGGTGATGGGCACAGATACGCAGTATTTT. Protein product: CASSLGVMGTDTQYF.

With respect to this clone: Different DNA sequences within this sample yield the same CDR3. J is TRBJ1-4 and V is TRBV5-1, with unresolved D. The ends were cut back, 0 bases at V and 4 bases at J, with 7 bases in the middle. This CDR3 has 14 amino acids. Germline V gives CDR1 SGHRS, CDR2 YFSETQ. The CDR3 bases are TGCGCCAGCAGCTTGGGGCAGGTTAATGAAAAACTGTTTTTT. Translated: CASSLGQVNEKLFF.

The rearrangement uses TRBV28 and TRBJ2-7; a possible D gene is TRBD2 (6 bases). CDR1 MDHEN and CDR2 SYDVKM come from the germline V gene. The CDR3 spans 14 residues. V was trimmed by 8 bases and J by 9 bases, leaving 23 bases between them. CDR3 bases: TGTGCCAGCGTTAGCGGTCCCTCTCGTAAGCGGCAGTACTTC. This encodes CASVSGPSRKRQYF.

The CDR3 loop is CASSGGGGWQPQHF. The DNA of the CDR3 is TGTGCCAGCAGTGGCGGGGGGGGCTGGCAGCCCCAGCATTTT. The rearrangement uses TRBV25-1 and TRBJ1-5; D is perhaps TRBD1 (6 bases). This CDR3 contains 14 residues. Germline V gene data show CDR1 as MGHDK and CDR2 as SYGVNS. V was clipped by 4 bases and J by 7 bases, with 14 bases between them. Full variable domain (rest looked up from reference TRBV25-1 and TRBJ1-5): EADIYQTPRYLVIGTGKKITLECSQTMGHDKMYWYQQDPGMELHLIHYSYGVNSTEKGDLSSESTVSRIRTEHFPLTLESARPSHTSQYLCASSGGGGWQPQHFGDGTRLSIL.

This chain links TRBV4-3 with TRBJ1-5, with 7 nucleotides matching TRBD1. The V gene end was trimmed by 1 base and the J gene end by 4 bases; junction bases not matched to a gene: 4. The CDR3 consists of 15 residues. Germline CDR1 LGHNA, CDR2 YSLEER. CDR3 sequence (DNA): TGCGCCAGCAGCCAAGGGACAGGTCTAAATCAGCCCCAGCATTTT. It yields the protein CASSQGTGLNQPQHF.

The V gene is TRBV11-1, the J gene TRBJ2-5, with 8 positions matching TRBD1. CDR1 is SGHAT and CDR2 is FQDESV in the germline V gene (reference sequence). The CDR3 spans 14 residues. V shed 3 bases, J shed 2 bases, and the junction held 2 bases outside the gene matches. CDR3 sequence: CASSLYRGQETQYF. CDR3 DNA: TGTGCCAGCAGCTTGTACAGGGGGCAAGAGACCCAGTACTTC. Combining the CDR3 with reference TRBV11-1 and TRBJ2-5 gives the whole variable domain EAEVAQSPRYKITEKSQAVAFWCDPISGHATLYWYRQILGQGPELLVQFQDESVVDDSQLPKDRFSAERLKGVDSTLKIQPAELGDSAMYLCASSLYRGQETQYFGPGTRLLVL.

The chain combines TRBV19 with TRBJ1-5; tentative D call: TRBD1 (5 bases). The V gene lost 6 bases and the J gene lost 6 bases, with 21 bases spanning the gap. Germline V gene data show CDR1 as LNHDA and CDR2 as SQIVND (reference sequence). The CDR3 runs 16 residues. CDR3 DNA sequence: TGTGCCAGTAGCTCTCCTGGGGGGTTAGGTGGTCAGCCCCAGCATTTT. It codes for CASSSPGGLGGQPQHF. Supplemented by reference TRBV19 and TRBJ1-5, the full variable domain reads DGGITQSPKYLFRKEGQNVTLSCEQNLNHDAMYWYRQDPGQGLRLIYYSQIVNDFQKGDIAEGYSVSREKKESFPLTVTSAQKNPTAFYLCASSSPGGLGGQPQHFGDGTRLSIL.

This rearrangement joins TRBV14 to TRBJ1-1; TRBD1 matches 7 bases. The CDR3 totals 14 residues. V trimming: 4 bases; J trimming: 9 bases; junction bases outside the gene matches: 11. The germline gives CDR1 SGHDN, CDR2 FVKESK. CDR3 coding DNA: TGTGCCAGCAGCCGAATCCAGGGGGAGCAGAAAGCTTTCTTT. Translated, it gives CASSRIQGEQKAFF.

The chain employs TRBV28 and TRBJ1-2; weak D call: TRBD1 (6 bases). This CDR3 has 12 amino acids. Trimming removed 6 bases at V and 8 bases at J, with 13 bases between. Germline-derived CDR1 and CDR2 are MDHEN and SYDVKM. The CDR3 bases are TGTGCCAGCAGGGCTACAGGGAAAGGCTACACCTTC. Translating it yields CASRATGKGYTF.

The chain couples TRBV7-3 to TRBJ1-5; D not resolved. Trimming cost V 5 bases and J 1 base, with 12 bases left between them. From germline, CDR1 is SGHTA and CDR2 FQGTGA. This CDR3 contains 15 residues. CDR3 loop: CASSQGRLSNQPQHF. In DNA form, the CDR3 reads TGTGCCAGCAGCCAAGGACGGCTAAGCAATCAGCCCCAGCATTTT.